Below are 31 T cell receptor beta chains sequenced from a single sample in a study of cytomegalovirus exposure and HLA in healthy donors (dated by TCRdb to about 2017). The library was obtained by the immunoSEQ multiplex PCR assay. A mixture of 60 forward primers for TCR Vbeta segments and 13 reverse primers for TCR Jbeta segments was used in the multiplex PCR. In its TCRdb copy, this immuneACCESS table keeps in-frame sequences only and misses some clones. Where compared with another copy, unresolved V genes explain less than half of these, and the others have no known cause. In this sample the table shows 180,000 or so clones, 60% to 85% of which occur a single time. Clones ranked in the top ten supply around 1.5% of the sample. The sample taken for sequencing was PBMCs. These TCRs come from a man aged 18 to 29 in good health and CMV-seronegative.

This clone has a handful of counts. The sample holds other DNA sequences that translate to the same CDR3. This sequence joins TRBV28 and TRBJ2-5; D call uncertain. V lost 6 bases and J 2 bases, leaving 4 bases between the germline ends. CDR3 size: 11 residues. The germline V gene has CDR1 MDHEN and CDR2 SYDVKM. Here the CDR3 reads CASSGQETQYF. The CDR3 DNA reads TGTGCCAGCAGCGGGCAAGAGACCCAGTACTTC.

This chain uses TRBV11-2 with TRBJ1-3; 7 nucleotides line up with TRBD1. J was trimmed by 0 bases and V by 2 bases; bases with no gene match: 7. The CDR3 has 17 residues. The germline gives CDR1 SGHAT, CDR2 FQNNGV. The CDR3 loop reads CASSLLGQAPSGNTIYF. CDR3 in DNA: TGTGCCAGCAGCTTACTTGGACAGGCCCCCTCTGGAAACACCATATATTTT.

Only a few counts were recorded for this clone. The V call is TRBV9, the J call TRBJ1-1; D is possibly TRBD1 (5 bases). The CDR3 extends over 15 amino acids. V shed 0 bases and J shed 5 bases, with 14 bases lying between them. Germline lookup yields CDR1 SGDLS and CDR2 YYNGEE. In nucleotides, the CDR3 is TGTGCCAGCAGCGTAGATGGGGGGTTCAGGACTGAAGCTTTCTTT. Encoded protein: CASSVDGGFRTEAFF. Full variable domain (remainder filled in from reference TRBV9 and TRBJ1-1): DSGVTQTPKHLITATGQRVTLRCSPRSGDLSVYWYQQSLDQGLQFLIQYYNGEERAKGNILERFSAQQFPDLHSELNLSSLELGDSALYFCASSVDGGFRTEAFFGQGTRLTVV.

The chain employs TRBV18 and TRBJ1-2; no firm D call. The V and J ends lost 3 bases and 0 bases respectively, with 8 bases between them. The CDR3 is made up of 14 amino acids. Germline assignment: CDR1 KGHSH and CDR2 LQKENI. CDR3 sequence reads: CASSPTGTNYGYTF. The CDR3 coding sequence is TGTGCCAGCTCACCGACCGGGACTAACTATGGCTACACCTTC.

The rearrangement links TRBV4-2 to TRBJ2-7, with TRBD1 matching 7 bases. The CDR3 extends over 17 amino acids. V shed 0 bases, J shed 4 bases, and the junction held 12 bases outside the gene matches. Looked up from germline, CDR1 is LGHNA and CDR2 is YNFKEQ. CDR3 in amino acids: CASSQDFQDRKNYEQYF. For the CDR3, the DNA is TGTGCCAGCAGCCAAGATTTTCAGGACAGGAAGAATTACGAGCAGTACTTC.

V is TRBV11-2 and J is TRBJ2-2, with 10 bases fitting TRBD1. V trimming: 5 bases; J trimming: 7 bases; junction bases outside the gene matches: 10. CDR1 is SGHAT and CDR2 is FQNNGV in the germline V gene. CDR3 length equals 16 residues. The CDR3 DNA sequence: TGTGCCAGCAGCCCCCGACAGGGGGCTAGGAACGGGGAGCTGTTTTTT. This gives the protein CASSPRQGARNGELFF.

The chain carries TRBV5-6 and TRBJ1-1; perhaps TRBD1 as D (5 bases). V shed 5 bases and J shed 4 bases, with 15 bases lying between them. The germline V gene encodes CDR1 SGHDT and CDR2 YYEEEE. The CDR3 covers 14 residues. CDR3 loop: CASSSTGVGTEAFF. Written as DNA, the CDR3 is TGTGCCAGCAGTTCGACGGGGGTAGGCACTGAAGCTTTCTTT.

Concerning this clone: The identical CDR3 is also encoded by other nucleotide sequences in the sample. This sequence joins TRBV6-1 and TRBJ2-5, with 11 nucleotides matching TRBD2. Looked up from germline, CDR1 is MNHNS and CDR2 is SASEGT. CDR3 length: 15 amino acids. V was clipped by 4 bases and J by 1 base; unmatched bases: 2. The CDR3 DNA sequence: TGTGCCAGCAGTGTTCTAGCGGGAGGCCAAGAGACCCAGTACTTC. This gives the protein CASSVLAGGQETQYF.

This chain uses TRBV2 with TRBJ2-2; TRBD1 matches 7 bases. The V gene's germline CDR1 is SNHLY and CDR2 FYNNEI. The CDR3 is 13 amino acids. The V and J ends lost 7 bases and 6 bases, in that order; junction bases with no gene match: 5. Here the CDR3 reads CASIEGAAGELFF. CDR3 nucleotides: TGTGCCAGCATTGAGGGGGCGGCCGGGGAGCTGTTTTTT. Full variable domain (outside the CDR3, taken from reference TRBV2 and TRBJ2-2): EPEVTQTPSHQVTQMGQEVILRCVPISNHLYFYWYRQILGQKVEFLVSFYNNEISEKSEIFDDQFSVERPDGSNFTLKIRSTKLEDSAMYFCASIEGAAGELFFGEGSRLTVL.

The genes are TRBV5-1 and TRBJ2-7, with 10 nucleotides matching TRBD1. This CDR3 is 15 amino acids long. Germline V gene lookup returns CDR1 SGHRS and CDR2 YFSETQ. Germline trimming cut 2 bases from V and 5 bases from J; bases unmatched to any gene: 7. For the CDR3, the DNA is TGCGCCAGCAGCTTATCGGGACAGGGGACCCACGAGCAGTACTTC. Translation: CASSLSGQGTHEQYF.

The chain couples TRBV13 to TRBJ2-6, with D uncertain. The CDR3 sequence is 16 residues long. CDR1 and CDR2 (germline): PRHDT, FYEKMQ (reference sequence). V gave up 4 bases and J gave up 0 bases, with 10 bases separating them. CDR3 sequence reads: CASSSRAPSGANVLTF. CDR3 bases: TGTGCCAGCAGCTCACGAGCCCCCTCTGGGGCCAACGTCCTGACTTTC.

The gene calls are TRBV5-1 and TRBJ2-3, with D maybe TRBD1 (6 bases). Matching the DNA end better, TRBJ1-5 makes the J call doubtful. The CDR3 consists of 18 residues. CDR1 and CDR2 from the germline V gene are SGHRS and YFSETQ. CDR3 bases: TGCGCCAGCAGCTTGGAAGGTCGCGGGGGCCGGGGCACAGATACGCAGCATTTT. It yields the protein CASSLEGRGGRGTDTQHF.

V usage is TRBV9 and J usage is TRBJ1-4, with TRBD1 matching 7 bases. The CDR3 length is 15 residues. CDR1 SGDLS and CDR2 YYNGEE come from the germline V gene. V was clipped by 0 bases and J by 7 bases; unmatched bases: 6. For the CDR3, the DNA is TGTGCCAGCAGCGTAGGTCCCCAGGGGGGTGAAAAACTGTTTTTT. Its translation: CASSVGPQGGEKLFF. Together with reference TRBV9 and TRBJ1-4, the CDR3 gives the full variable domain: DSGVTQTPKHLITATGQRVTLRCSPRSGDLSVYWYQQSLDQGLQFLIQYYNGEERAKGNILERFSAQQFPDLHSELNLSSLELGDSALYFCASSVGPQGGEKLFFGSGTQLSVL.

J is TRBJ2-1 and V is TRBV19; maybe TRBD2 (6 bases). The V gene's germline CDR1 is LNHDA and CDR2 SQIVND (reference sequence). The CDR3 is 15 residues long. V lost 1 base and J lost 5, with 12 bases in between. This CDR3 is CASSIVGTGHNEQFF. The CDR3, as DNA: TGTGCCAGTAGTATAGTCGGGACTGGACACAATGAGCAGTTCTTC.

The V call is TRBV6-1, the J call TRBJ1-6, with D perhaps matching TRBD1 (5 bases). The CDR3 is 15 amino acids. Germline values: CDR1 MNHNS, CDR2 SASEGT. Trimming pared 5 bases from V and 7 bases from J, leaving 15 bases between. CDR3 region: CASSIRGAGNSPLHF. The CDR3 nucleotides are TGTGCCAGCAGTATCCGGGGCGCGGGGAATTCACCCCTCCACTTT.

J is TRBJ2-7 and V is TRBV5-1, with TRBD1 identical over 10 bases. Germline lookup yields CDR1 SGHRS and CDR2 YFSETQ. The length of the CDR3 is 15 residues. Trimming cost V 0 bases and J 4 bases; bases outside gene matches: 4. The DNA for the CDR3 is TGCGCCAGCAGCTTGGGGGGGACAGGGGCGTACGAGCAGTACTTC. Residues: CASSLGGTGAYEQYF.

The CDR3 region is CASRQGNGSPLHF. The CDR3 bases are TGTGCCAGCAGGCAGGGAAATGGCTCACCCCTCCACTTT. V and J are TRBV6-6 and TRBJ1-6; tentative D call: TRBD1 (5 bases). The ends were cut back, 6 bases at V and 10 bases at J, with 13 bases in the middle. CDR3 length: 13 amino acids. Germline V gene sequence: CDR1 MNHNY, CDR2 SVGAGI (reference sequence).

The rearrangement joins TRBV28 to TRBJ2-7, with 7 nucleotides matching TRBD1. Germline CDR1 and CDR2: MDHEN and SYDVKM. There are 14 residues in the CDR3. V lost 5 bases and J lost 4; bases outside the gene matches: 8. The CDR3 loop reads CASSRGGASYEQYF. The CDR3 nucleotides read TGTGCCAGCAGTCGAGGGGGCGCCTCTTACGAGCAGTACTTC.

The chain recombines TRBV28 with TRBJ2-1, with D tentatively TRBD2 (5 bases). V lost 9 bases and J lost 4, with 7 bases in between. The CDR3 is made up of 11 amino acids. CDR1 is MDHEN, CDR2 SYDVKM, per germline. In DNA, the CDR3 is TGTGCCAGTAGGGAGTACAATGAGCAGTTCTTC. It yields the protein CASREYNEQFF.

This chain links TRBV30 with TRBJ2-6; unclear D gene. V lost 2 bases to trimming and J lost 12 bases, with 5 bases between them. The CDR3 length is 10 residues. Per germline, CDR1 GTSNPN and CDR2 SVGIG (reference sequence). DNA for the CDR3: TGTGCCTGGAGTACTTCCGTCCTGACTTTC. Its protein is CAWSTSVLTF.

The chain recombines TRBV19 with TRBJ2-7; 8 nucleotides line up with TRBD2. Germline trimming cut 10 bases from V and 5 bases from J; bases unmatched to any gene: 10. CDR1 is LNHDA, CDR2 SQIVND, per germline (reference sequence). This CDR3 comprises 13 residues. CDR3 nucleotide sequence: TGTGCCACCACGGGGGGGAGGGCCGACGAGCAGTACTTC. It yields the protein CATTGGRADEQYF. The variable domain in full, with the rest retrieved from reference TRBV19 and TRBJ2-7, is DGGITQSPKYLFRKEGQNVTLSCEQNLNHDAMYWYRQDPGQGLRLIYYSQIVNDFQKGDIAEGYSVSREKKESFPLTVTSAQKNPTAFYLCATTGGRADEQYFGPGTRLTVT.

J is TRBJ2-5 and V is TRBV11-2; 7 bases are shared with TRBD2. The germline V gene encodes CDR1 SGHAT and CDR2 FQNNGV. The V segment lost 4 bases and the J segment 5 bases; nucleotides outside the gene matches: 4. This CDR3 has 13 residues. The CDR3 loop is CASSSRELETQYF. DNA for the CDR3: TGTGCCAGCAGCTCGCGGGAGTTGGAGACCCAGTACTTC.

The CDR3 DNA follows: TGCGCCAGCGGACCAGGGACTGAGGAAAAACTGTTTTTT. Translated, it gives CASGPGTEEKLFF. The chain recombines TRBV5-1 with TRBJ1-4, with D perhaps TRBD1 (5 bases). The V and J ends lost 7 bases and 8 bases respectively, with 15 bases between them. The CDR3 runs 13 residues. Germline assignment: CDR1 SGHRS and CDR2 YFSETQ.

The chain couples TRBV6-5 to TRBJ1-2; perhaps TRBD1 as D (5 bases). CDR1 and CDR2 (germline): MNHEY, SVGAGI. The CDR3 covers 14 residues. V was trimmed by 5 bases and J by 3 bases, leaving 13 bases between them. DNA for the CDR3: TGTGCCAGCAGTATGTGGGGCGCGGACTATGGCTACACCTTC. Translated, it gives CASSMWGADYGYTF.

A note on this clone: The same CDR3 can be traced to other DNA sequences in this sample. The CDR3 is CATSSEVTDTEAFF. The CDR3 DNA is TGTGCCACCAGCAGTGAAGTAACGGACACTGAAGCTTTCTTT. The rearrangement links TRBV15 to TRBJ1-1, with unresolved D. The CDR3 totals 14 residues. V was clipped by 3 bases and J by 3 bases, with 11 bases between them. CDR1 is LNHNV and CDR2 is YYDKDF in the germline V gene (reference sequence).

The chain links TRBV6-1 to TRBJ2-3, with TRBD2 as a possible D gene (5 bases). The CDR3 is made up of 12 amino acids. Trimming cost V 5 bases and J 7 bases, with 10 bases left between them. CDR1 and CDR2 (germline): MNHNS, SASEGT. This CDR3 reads CASSLQDYTQYF. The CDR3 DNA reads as TGTGCCAGCAGTCTTCAGGACTATACGCAGTATTTT.

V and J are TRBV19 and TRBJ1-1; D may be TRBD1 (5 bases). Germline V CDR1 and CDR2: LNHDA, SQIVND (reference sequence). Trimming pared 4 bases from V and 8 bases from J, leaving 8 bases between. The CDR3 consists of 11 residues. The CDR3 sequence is CASSTRTEAFF. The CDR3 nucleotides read TGTGCCAGTAGTACCCGGACAGAAGCTTTCTTT.

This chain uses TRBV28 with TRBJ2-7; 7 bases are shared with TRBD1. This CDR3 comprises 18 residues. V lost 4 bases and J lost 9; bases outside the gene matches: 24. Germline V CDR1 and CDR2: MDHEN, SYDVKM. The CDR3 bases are TGTGCCAGCAGTTCCCCCAGACAGGGTGGCCGAGGGGTAACCCGGCAGTACTTC. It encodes CASSSPRQGGRGVTRQYF.

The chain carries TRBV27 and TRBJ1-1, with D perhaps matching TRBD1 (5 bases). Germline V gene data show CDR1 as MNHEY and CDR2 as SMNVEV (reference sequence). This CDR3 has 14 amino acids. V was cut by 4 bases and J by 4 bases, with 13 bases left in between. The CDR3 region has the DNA TGTGCCAGCAGTTCTCCCGGGGGGGGCACTGAAGCTTTCTTT. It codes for CASSSPGGGTEAFF.

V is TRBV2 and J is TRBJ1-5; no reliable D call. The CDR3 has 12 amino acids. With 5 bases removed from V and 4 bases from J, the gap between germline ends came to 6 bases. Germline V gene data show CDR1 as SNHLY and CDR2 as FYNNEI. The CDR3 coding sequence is TGTGCCAGCAGTAGCCCGAATCAGCCCCAGCATTTT. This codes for CASSSPNQPQHF.

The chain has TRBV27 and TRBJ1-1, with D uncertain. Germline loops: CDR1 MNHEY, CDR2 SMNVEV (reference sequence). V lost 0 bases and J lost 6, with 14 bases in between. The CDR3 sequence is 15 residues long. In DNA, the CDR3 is TGTGCCAGCAGTTTATCCCCCGGGAGGGTCCCTGAAGCTTTCTTT. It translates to CASSLSPGRVPEAFF.